The rows below give T cell receptor beta chains drawn from one sample of a study of CD4 T cells in relation to SARS-CoV-2 and coronaviruses. Assay used: immunoSEQ multiplex PCR; TCRdb lists only in-frame clones, some missing. Here the sample spans roughly 30,000 clones, more than 75% being singletons. For these TCRs, the target antigens are not known. Sequenced input: memory CD4+ T cells from PBMCs, cultured in vitro. The receptors were sampled from an adult with COVID-19. Both conserved end residues are part of each CDR3. The size field is filled for only some rows; it gives once, few, many or a size class.

abundance,len,v_gene,CDR3aa
.,15,TRBV28,CASSYRGTGQVEQYF
.,14,TRBV10-1,CASSEDRQLDEQFF
.,15,TRBV6-2/TRBV6-3,CASSYTAGDRKQAFF
.,16,TRBV5-4,CASSLPQGLGKNIQYF
.,14,TRBV5-6,CASSFGGEVYGYTF
.,15,TRBV10-3,CAIRTDSANTGELFF
.,15,TRBV9,CASSAGQGWGQPQHF
once,14,TRBV5-1,CASSLAPYNNEQFF
.,15,TRBV27,CASKVVGGPRKTQYF
few,13,TRBV6-1,CASSELGGRGYTF
.,12,TRBV29-1,CSAGQRSEKLFF
.,15,TRBV6-5,CASSWTSGSTDTQYF
.,16,TRBV14,CASSQHGTSGISTQYF
.,18,TRBV6-2/TRBV6-3,CASSYPGQGVSRFQPQHF
.,15,TRBV11-1,CASSLGRSSYNEQFF
.,16,TRBV5-5,CASSFFVAGERETQYF
.,15,TRBV25-1,CASSRLAGVPGELFF
.,15,TRBV28,CASSAGTSRYNEQFF
.,15,TRBV5-1,CASSRTGTGYGAQYF
once,14,TRBV28,CASSGGGSNEKLFF
.,14,TRBV18,CASSTTSGANVLTF
.,16,TRBV28,CASSLAWDRGEAEAFF